These T cell receptor beta chains were read from a single sample in a study of T cell responses to AZD1222 COVID-19 vaccine. Data came from immunoSEQ multiplex PCR; TCRdb stores just in-frame clones and leaves some out. The data contain approximately 190,000 clones, under 95% of them seen just once; the ten biggest clones take up 0.99%. Sample: peripheral blood, taken on day 0 of AZD1222 vaccination. These receptors were collected from an adult in good health. CDR3s include the opening cysteine and the closing phenylalanine or tryptophan. Fields, in order: V gene, clone size, J gene, CDR3 length, CDR3 protein. Not all rows give a size; the values are once, few, many and, for expanded clones, a class.

>TRBV7-2|-|TRBJ2-7|13
CASSLFASYEQYF
>TRBV3-1/TRBV3-2|-|TRBJ2-5|15
CASSQASGSWETQYF
>TRBV28|-|TRBJ1-5|15
CASSLGAQRHQPQHF
>TRBV9|once|TRBJ2-7|14
CASSVDQDSYEQYF
>TRBV7-3|few|TRBJ2-1|15
CASSQLAGSYNEQFF
>TRBV27|-|TRBJ1-5|13
CASSYSFNQPQHF
>TRBV9|-|TRBJ2-3|15
CASSATSRSTDTQYF
>TRBV20-1|-|TRBJ1-4|15
CSASPAEGRGEKLFF
>TRBV6-1|-|TRBJ1-2|15
CASSESGGFHYGYTF
>TRBV28|-|TRBJ2-3|11
CASSLWDTQYF
>TRBV2|few|TRBJ2-2|14
CASSRDRQTGELFF
>TRBV10-3|-|TRBJ2-7|15
CAISESWGAQSLQYF